This TCR beta chain was retrieved from a study of blood T cells in healthy people across ages. The overall study: Every two T cells gave about one barcoded beta molecule via template switching.

At least ten counts were recorded for this clonotype. The CDR3 spans 16 residues. Trimming removed 2 bases from V and 1 base from J, with 11 bases in between. Germline CDR1 and CDR2: MGHDK and SYGVNS. A second PCR of 7 to 11 cycles used a sample-barcoded 5' primer and a J-beta primer mix. TCRdb re-analysed the 5' RACE reads in MiXCR, keeping a single row per CDR3 protein. Altogether some 900,000 distinct CDR3 sequences are present, 29% being singletons, with the ten largest covering roughly 17%. Healthy Caucasians from Russia aged about 6 to 100 served as donors. The chain carries TRBV25-1 and TRBJ2-2; D might be TRBD2 (5 bases). Sequenced input: blood. This clonotype originated in a woman over 75 in good health. This chain's CDR3 is CASSEERLGNTGELFF. Written as DNA, the CDR3 is TGTGCCAGCAGTGAAGAGCGGCTAGGGAACACCGGGGAGCTGTTTTTT.